The 19 T cell receptor beta chains below all came from one sample that was sequenced in a study of T cell changes during pregnancy in multiple sclerosis (dated 2019 in TCRdb). Library preparation used the immunoSEQ multiplex PCR assay. TCRdb obtained this table from immuneACCESS and retained in-frame rearrangements with V and J assigned. These tables miss some clones; where compared with another copy, unresolved V genes account for less than half of the shortfall, and the remainder is unexplained. The table for this sample lists some 39,000 clones; around 90% of them were counted only once. The ten largest clones add up to about 0.4% of the sample. The sample consisted of CD4+ T cells from peripheral blood mononuclear cells, taken in the third trimester of pregnancy. Source of these receptors: a female donor in good health, enrolled as a control in a pregnancy study.

CDR3 DNA: TGCGCCAGCAGCTTGGACGGGAGGCCCCAAGAGACCCAGTACTTC. Its protein product is CASSLDGRPQETQYF. V and J are TRBV5-1 and TRBJ2-5; 7 bases line up with TRBD2. The V and J ends lost 0 bases and 1 base, in that order; junction bases with no gene match: 3. Germline V gene lookup returns CDR1 SGHRS and CDR2 YFSETQ. This CDR3 has 15 residues.

This clone appeared once. This chain joins TRBV5-1 and TRBJ2-7; perhaps TRBD2 as D (6 bases). This CDR3 is built from 14 residues. The ends were cut back, 0 bases at V and 7 bases at J, with 14 bases in the middle. Germline V CDR1 and CDR2: SGHRS, YFSETQ. For the CDR3, the DNA is TGCGCCAGCAGCTTGGACACCGAGGCGGGGGAGCAGTACTTC. It is translated as CASSLDTEAGEQYF.

This clone was seen a handful of times. The V call is TRBV7-9, the J call TRBJ1-1, with unresolved D. CDR1 and CDR2 from the germline V gene are SEHNR and FQNEAQ (reference sequence). The CDR3 length is 12 residues. CDR3 sequence (DNA): TGTGCAATTCCCCGGGGGAACACTGAAGCTTTCTTT. Translating it yields CAIPRGNTEAFF.

This clone was recorded once. The chain has TRBV5-1 and TRBJ2-3, with no clear D. Germline V gene lookup returns CDR1 SGHRS and CDR2 YFSETQ. V was cut by 4 bases and J by 5 bases, with 11 bases left in between. The CDR3 totals 13 residues. The CDR3 bases are TGCGCCAGCAGCACTGAGGTAGGAGATACGCAGTATTTT. It yields the protein CASSTEVGDTQYF.

The chain employs TRBV19 and TRBJ2-3, with 12 nucleotides matching TRBD2. V was pared by 1 base and J by 6 bases, with 2 bases of the junction left unmatched. This CDR3 spans 15 amino acids. The germline V gene encodes CDR1 LNHDA and CDR2 SQIVND (reference sequence). The CDR3 sequence: CASSIGLAGADTQYF. Written as DNA, the CDR3 is TGTGCCAGTAGTATAGGACTAGCGGGGGCGGATACGCAGTATTTT.

V usage is TRBV19 and J usage is TRBJ2-5; 11 nucleotides match TRBD2. Trimming removed 4 bases from V and 5 bases from J; junction bases left unmatched: 3. The V gene's germline CDR1 is LNHDA and CDR2 SQIVND (reference sequence). The CDR3 covers 14 residues. The CDR3 DNA reads TGTGCCAGTAGTACACTAGCGGGAGTGGAGACCCAGTACTTC. Its translation is CASSTLAGVETQYF.

This clone was detected only once. V is TRBV18 and J is TRBJ2-1; 11 nucleotides line up with TRBD2. The germline CDR1 and CDR2 sequences are KGHSH and LQKENI. V was clipped by 6 bases and J by 8 bases; unmatched bases: 15. This CDR3 contains 17 residues. The CDR3 bases are TGTGCCAGCTCGCGTTTCACTAGCGGGAGTGATGACGATGAGCAGTTCTTC. It specifies CASSRFTSGSDDDEQFF.

The V gene is TRBV19, the J gene TRBJ1-5; possibly TRBD1 for D (6 bases). Between the trimmed V and J ends, which lost 6 bases and 2 bases, there was a span of 14 bases. The CDR3 consists of 15 residues. The germline V gene has CDR1 LNHDA and CDR2 SQIVND (reference sequence). This chain's CDR3 is CASRSERQGNQPQHF. CDR3 bases: TGTGCCAGTAGGTCGGAGCGACAGGGCAATCAGCCCCAGCATTTT.

In this sample, this clone turned up a few times. CDR3 nucleotide sequence: TGTGCCAGCTCGCGGACAGGGACGAATGAAAAACTGTTTTTT. This encodes CASSRTGTNEKLFF. The V and J genes are TRBV18 and TRBJ1-4; 8 positions agree with TRBD1. Looked up from germline, CDR1 is KGHSH and CDR2 is LQKENI. Trimming took 6 bases from V and 5 from J; bases not matched to a gene: 5. There are 14 residues in the CDR3.

This CDR3 is CASSLRTGAKNIQYF. The CDR3 DNA reads as TGTGCCAGCAGCCTGAGGACAGGGGCCAAAAACATTCAGTACTTC. The chain uses TRBV5-4 and TRBJ2-4, with TRBD1 matching over 8 bases. The V and J ends lost 4 bases and 1 base, in that order; junction bases with no gene match: 4. The CDR3 is 15 residues long. Germline loops: CDR1 SGHNT, CDR2 YYREEE (reference sequence).

V gene TRBV7-9 combines with J gene TRBJ2-7; TRBD2 matches at 13 bases. The CDR3 extends over 16 amino acids. Germline CDR1 is SEHNR and CDR2 is FQNEAQ (reference sequence). V gave up 5 bases and J gave up 0 bases; unmatched junction bases: 4. The CDR3 coding sequence is TGTGCCAGCAGCGAGGGACTAGCGGGAACCTCCTACGAGCAGTACTTC. Amino acid sequence: CASSEGLAGTSYEQYF.

V usage is TRBV25-1 and J usage is TRBJ2-2; 8 bases are a match to TRBD1. Germline trimming cut 4 bases from V and 4 bases from J; bases unmatched to any gene: 5. The CDR3 consists of 15 residues. Germline CDR1 reads MGHDK; CDR2 reads SYGVNS. For the CDR3, the DNA is TGTGCCAGCAGTGGCAGGGGGCTCGGCACCGGGGAGCTGTTTTTT. It codes for CASSGRGLGTGELFF.

The J gene is TRBJ2-7, the V gene TRBV28; tentative D call: TRBD1 (5 bases). The CDR3 contains 15 residues. Per germline, CDR1 MDHEN and CDR2 SYDVKM. Trimming cost V 1 base and J 2 bases, with 12 bases left between them. CDR3 in amino acids: CASSLYRTGTYEQYF. The CDR3 DNA follows: TGTGCCAGCAGTTTATACAGAACAGGAACCTACGAGCAGTACTTC.

V is TRBV14 and J is TRBJ2-5; 12 nucleotides agree with TRBD2. This CDR3 has 16 residues. V lost 2 bases, J lost 5 bases, and 6 bases stayed unmatched. Germline V gene lookup returns CDR1 SGHDN and CDR2 FVKESK. The CDR3 DNA reads TGTGCCAGCAGCCAAAGGACTAGCGGGAAATGGGAGACCCAGTACTTC. It encodes CASSQRTSGKWETQYF.

The chain has TRBV29-1 and TRBJ1-1, with D perhaps TRBD1 (5 bases). Trimming left V 6 bases short and J 4 bases short, with 18 bases between. CDR1 is SQVTM and CDR2 is ANQGSEA in the germline V gene. CDR3 size: 14 residues. The CDR3: CSVATGGVATEAFF. CDR3 DNA: TGCAGCGTCGCCACGGGAGGGGTGGCCACTGAAGCTTTCTTT.

The rearrangement joins TRBV12-5 to TRBJ2-2; 7 nucleotides align to TRBD1. The length of the CDR3 is 17 residues. The V and J ends lost 3 bases and 3 bases, in that order; junction bases with no gene match: 10. The V gene's germline CDR1 is LGHNT and CDR2 FRNRAP. CDR3 nucleotide sequence: TGTGCTAGTGGTTTCGCCGGGACAGAATGGGACACCGGGGAGCTGTTTTTT. It encodes CASGFAGTEWDTGELFF. Combining the CDR3 with reference TRBV12-5 and TRBJ2-2 gives the whole variable domain DARVTQTPRHKVTEMGQEVTMRCQPILGHNTVFWYRQTMMQGLELLAYFRNRAPLDDSGMPKDRFSAEMPDATLATLKIQPSEPRDSAVYFCASGFAGTEWDTGELFFGEGSRLTVL.

The chain has TRBV5-1 and TRBJ2-1; TRBD2 matches at 15 bases. Germline V lookup: CDR1 SGHRS, CDR2 YFSETQ. This CDR3 contains 16 residues. V was pared by 1 base and J by 9 bases, with 5 bases of the junction left unmatched. CDR3 amino acids: CASSLRTSGGAREQFF. For the CDR3, the DNA is TGCGCCAGCAGCTTGAGGACTAGCGGGGGGGCTCGTGAGCAGTTCTTC.

The chain carries TRBV27 and TRBJ1-1; the match to TRBD1 covers 10 bases. The junction had 10 bases not matched to a gene; V was cut back by 4 bases and J by 5 bases. Germline CDR1 is MNHEY and CDR2 is SMNVEV (reference sequence). This CDR3 is built from 16 residues. CDR3 nucleotides: TGTGCCAGCAGTTCGAGAAACCGGGACAGGGGTACTGAAGCTTTCTTT. Translated, it gives CASSSRNRDRGTEAFF.

This chain connects TRBV9 to TRBJ1-3, with D perhaps TRBD1 (5 bases). The CDR3 contains 13 residues. V dropped 0 bases and J dropped 14 bases, with 15 bases sitting between them. CDR1 is SGDLS and CDR2 is YYNGEE in the germline V gene. The CDR3 is CASSVGQLPFLYF. The DNA for the CDR3 is TGTGCCAGCAGCGTAGGACAGCTTCCATTCCTATATTTT.